The rows below give T cell receptor beta chains drawn from one sample of a study of T-cell memory formation after mild COVID-19. TCRdb re-analysed the 5' RACE reads in MiXCR, keeping a single row per CDR3 protein. The sample lists about 100,000 distinct CDR3 sequences; around 10% were seen once. The sequenced material came from PBMCs or a T cell subset sorted from them (not recorded which). The source is a man younger than 30 who had mild COVID-19 (a few samples of this study predate the infection). Cell type and time point are not known. Each CDR3 is given with its conserved first and last residue. D genes are given only for firm matches. The size entry is marked missing in some rows and otherwise reads once, few, many or a size class.

cdr3_nt cdr3_aa cdr3_length v_call d_call j_call clone_size
TGTGCCAGCCGAGGACAGGGGGCATCCTACAATGAGCAGTTCTTC CASRGQGASYNEQFF 15 TRBV7-9 TRBD1 TRBJ2-1 NA
TGTGCCAGCAGCTCTCAGACAGGGGGAGGCGAGCAGTACTTC CASSSQTGGGEQYF 14 TRBV13 TRBD1 TRBJ2-7 few
TGTGCCAGCAGTTTAGGGGCCATCGGGGGGAATGAGCAGTTCTTC CASSLGAIGGNEQFF 15 TRBV12-3/TRBV12-4 TRBD2 TRBJ2-1 many
TGTGCCAGCAGTCCACCCGGGACACAGACCTACGAGCAGTACTTC CASSPPGTQTYEQYF 15 TRBV11-2 NA TRBJ2-7 NA
TGTGCCAGCAGCTTAGGATCTGGGGGAAGCTATGGCTACACCTTC CASSLGSGGSYGYTF 15 TRBV7-9 NA TRBJ1-2 few
TGTGCCAGCAGTTTCGGCAGGGCCAATGGCTACACCTTC CASSFGRANGYTF 13 TRBV27 NA TRBJ1-2 few
TGTGCCAGCAGCTTAGGCGCGGGCGATGAGCAGTTCTTC CASSLGAGDEQFF 13 TRBV7-8 NA TRBJ2-1 many
TGTGCCAGCAGACGCGGGGGAGCCAAAAACATTCAGTACTTC CASRRGGAKNIQYF 14 TRBV12-3/TRBV12-4 TRBD2 TRBJ2-4 few
TGTGCCAGCACCTGGGGGAACACTGAAGCTTTCTTT CASTWGNTEAFF 12 TRBV11-2 NA TRBJ1-1 few
TGTGCCAGCAGCCAAGGGATAGCGGGCCTAGCGGGCGAGCAGTACTTC CASSQGIAGLAGEQYF 16 TRBV3-1 TRBD2 TRBJ2-7 NA
TGTGCCAGCAGTTCCCTTCTAATCGATAGTTGGGCCAACGTCCTGACTTTC CASSSLLIDSWANVLTF 17 TRBV6-2/TRBV6-3 NA TRBJ2-6 few
TGTGCCAGCAGCGCTTGGGACCTGGGAATGTCTGAAGCTTTCTTT CASSAWDLGMSEAFF 15 TRBV12-3/TRBV12-4 NA TRBJ1-1 few
TGTGCCAGCAGTCCCGGAGATCAGGGTATATCAAACATTCAGTACTTC CASSPGDQGISNIQYF 16 TRBV14 NA TRBJ2-4 NA
TGTGCCAGCAGTGAGGAGAACCCAGAGACCCAGTACTTC CASSEENPETQYF 13 TRBV2 NA TRBJ2-5 NA
TGTGCCAGCTCACCACCGGGTGGACAGAAATATGGCTACACCTTC CASSPPGGQKYGYTF 15 TRBV18 NA TRBJ1-2 once